This entry concerns a single T cell receptor (beta chain). Its antigen is as yet unknown. This specimen comes from a study of CD8+ T cells in alopecia areata. The treatment denotes: oral pan-JAK inhibitor, 5-10 mg twice daily. From PBMCs, CD4+ and CD8+ T cells were sorted. Study-level findings and limits: Normal-skin resident alphabeta T cells also appear among scalp sample sequences. Numerous expanded lesional clones remained in scalp and blood during tofacitinib.

Germline V gene data show CDR1 as MNHEY and CDR2 as SMNVEV (reference sequence). J lost 5 bases, V lost 0 bases, and 11 bases had no gene match. The CDR3 loop spans 17 amino acids. Following extraction, RNA underwent reverse transcription to cDNA, which served as the sequencing template. Data came from immunoSEQ multiplex PCR; TCRdb stores just in-frame clones and leaves some out. The sample has 250,000 to 300,000 clones; nearly 60% are singletons. The source was CD4+ T cells sorted from blood, collected at week 24, from a patient treated with tofacitinib. The receptor was isolated from a human donor with alopecia areata. The chain is built from TRBV27 and TRBJ1-1; 8 bases match TRBD1. CDR3 nucleotide sequence: TGTGCCAGCAGTTTATCGCCAAGGCCAGGGGGCAGGACTGAAGCTTTCTTT. Translating gives CASSLSPRPGGRTEAFF.